This T cell receptor beta chain was found in a study of cytomegalovirus exposure and HLA in healthy donors. Whole-study findings and limits: Subsequent analysis revealed that first-cohort TCR clusters tended to co-occur in the 90 to 150 validation repertoires. Among TCR beta chains, those listed as cytomegalovirus-associated numbered some 170. A few chains linked to CMV were shown in vitro to be specific for CMV antigens.

Sequencing used immunoSEQ multiplex PCR; TCRdb keeps in-frame clones, though not all of them. The sample consists of some 60,000 clones, approximately 96% of them appearing once. The CDR3 length is 16 residues. CDR1 and CDR2 (germline): MNHNY, SVGAGI (reference sequence). V lost 2 bases to trimming and J lost 2 bases, with 15 bases between them. Turning to this clone: Its antigen is still unknown.

Sequenced: PBMCs. The chain is built from TRBV6-6 and TRBJ1-2; tentative D call: TRBD1 (6 bases). The sequence was obtained from a man between 18 and 29 years old in good health and CMV-seronegative. The CDR3 here is CASSYASDSLNYGYTF. The DNA of the CDR3 is TGTGCCAGCAGTTACGCCTCGGACAGCCTAAACTATGGCTACACCTTC.